The sample holds many counts of the clone carrying this T cell receptor beta chain. What it binds is unknown. Individually, cDNA molecules had unique molecular identifiers attached to them. TCRdb independently ran MiXCR on the 5' RACE reads; one entry per CDR3 protein. The sample includes about 86,000 distinct CDR3 sequences, roughly an eighth seen only once; the top ten take about 6.7%. This specimen belongs to a study of early T cells in non-severe SARS-CoV-2 infection. Looking at the study overall: Whole-blood bulk RNA, unsorted, was sequenced, and chains were unpaired. Overall study findings and caveats: VDJdb matching, biased toward anti-spike CD8 responses, missed private and CD4 specificities.

This clonotype originated in an adult who was a healthcare worker with PCR-confirmed SARS-CoV-2 infection or an uninfected control (not recorded which). The material sequenced was whole blood.

The CDR3 spells CASSQVKFSASGSWTSEEQYF. In nucleotides, the CDR3 is TGCGCCAGCAGCCAAGTTAAGTTCTCGGCTAGCGGGAGTTGGACATCGGAAGAGCAGTACTTC. The rearrangement joins TRBV4-1 to TRBJ2-7; 10 bases fit TRBD2. Germline CDR1 and CDR2: MGHRA and YSYEKL. V lost 1 base and J lost 7; bases outside the gene matches: 25. CDR3 length: 21 amino acids.